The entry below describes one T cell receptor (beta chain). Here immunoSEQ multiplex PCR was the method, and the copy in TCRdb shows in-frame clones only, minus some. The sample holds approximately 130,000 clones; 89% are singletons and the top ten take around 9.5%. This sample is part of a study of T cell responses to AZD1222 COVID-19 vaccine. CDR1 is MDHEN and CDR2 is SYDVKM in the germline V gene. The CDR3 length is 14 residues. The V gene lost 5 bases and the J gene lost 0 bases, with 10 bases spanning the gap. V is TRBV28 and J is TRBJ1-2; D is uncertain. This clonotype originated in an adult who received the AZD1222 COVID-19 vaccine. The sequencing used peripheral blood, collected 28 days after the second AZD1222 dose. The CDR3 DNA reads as TGTGCCAGCAGTGGAGCAGATTCTAACTATGGCTACACCTTC. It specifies CASSGADSNYGYTF.